This T cell receptor (beta chain) was sequenced for a study of cytomegalovirus exposure and HLA in healthy donors. The PCR had 60 Vbeta and 13 Jbeta primers. TCRdb's table, derived via immunoSEQ multiplex PCR, lists solely in-frame clones and lacks some. The data contain roughly 170,000 clones, almost 85% of them singletons. Findings of the study overall: Earlier analysis looked at TCR beta V segments, and most were productive about 87% or about 30% of the time. A missense DCLRE1C variant was associated with V- and J-gene trimming of TCR beta chains in a later analysis, and an independent cohort replicated the association. Sequencing artifact likely explains a cluster of highly shared sequence variants.

Germline lookup yields CDR1 SGHTS and CDR2 YDEGEE. The CDR3 is 15 residues long. Trimming stripped 0 bases from V and 2 bases from J, with 9 bases between. This clone was recorded only once. As yet, its antigen is unknown. Specimen: PBMCs. This sequence originates from a man under 40 in good health and CMV-seronegative. The chain couples TRBV5-8 to TRBJ1-5, with a possible D match to TRBD1 (6 bases). CDR3 sequence (DNA): TGTGCCAGCAGCTTGGACAGGGACGGCAATCAGCCCCAGCATTTT. Its protein product is CASSLDRDGNQPQHF.